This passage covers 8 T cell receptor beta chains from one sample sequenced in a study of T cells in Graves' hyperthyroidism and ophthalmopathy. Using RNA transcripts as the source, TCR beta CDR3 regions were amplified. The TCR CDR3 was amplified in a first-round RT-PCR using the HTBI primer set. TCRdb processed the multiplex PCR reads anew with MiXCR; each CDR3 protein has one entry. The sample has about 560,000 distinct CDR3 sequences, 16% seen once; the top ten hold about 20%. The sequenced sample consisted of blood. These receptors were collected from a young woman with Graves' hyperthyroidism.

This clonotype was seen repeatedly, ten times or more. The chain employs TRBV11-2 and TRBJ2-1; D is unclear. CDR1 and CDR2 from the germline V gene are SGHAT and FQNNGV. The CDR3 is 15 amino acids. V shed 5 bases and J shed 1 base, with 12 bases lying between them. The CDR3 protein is CASSPQRVSYNEQFF. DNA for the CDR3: TGTGCCAGCAGCCCCCAAAGGGTTTCCTACAATGAGCAGTTCTTC.

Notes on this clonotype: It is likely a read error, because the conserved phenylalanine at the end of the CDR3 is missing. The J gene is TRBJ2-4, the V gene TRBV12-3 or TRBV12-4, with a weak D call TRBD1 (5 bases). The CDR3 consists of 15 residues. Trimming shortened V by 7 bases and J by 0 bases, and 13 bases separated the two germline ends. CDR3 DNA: TGTGCCAGCACCGACAGCCCTTTAGCCAAAAACATTCAGTACCTC. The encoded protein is CASTDSPLAKNIQYL.

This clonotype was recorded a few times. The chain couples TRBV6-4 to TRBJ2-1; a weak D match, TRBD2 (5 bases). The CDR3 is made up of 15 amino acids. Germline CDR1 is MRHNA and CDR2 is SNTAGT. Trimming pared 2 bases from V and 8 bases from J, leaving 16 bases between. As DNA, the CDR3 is TGTGCCAGCAGTGACGGAGGAGTGGGAAGTGATGAGCAGTTCTTC. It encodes CASSDGGVGSDEQFF.

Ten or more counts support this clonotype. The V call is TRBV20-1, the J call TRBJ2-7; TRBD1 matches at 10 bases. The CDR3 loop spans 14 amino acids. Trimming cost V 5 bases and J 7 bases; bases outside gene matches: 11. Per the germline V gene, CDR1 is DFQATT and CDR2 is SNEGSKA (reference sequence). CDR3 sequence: CSASEGTGAWEQYF. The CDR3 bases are TGCAGTGCTTCAGAGGGGACAGGGGCCTGGGAGCAGTACTTC.

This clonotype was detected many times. The CDR3 DNA sequence: TGTGCCTCCTCAGGCGGCCCGAAGAGCACAGATACGCAGTATTTT. This encodes CASSGGPKSTDTQYF. The chain is built from TRBV7-9 and TRBJ2-3, with no clear D. The CDR3 is made up of 15 amino acids. Germline V lookup: CDR1 SEHNR, CDR2 FQNEAQ (reference sequence). The V and J ends lost 11 bases and 0 bases respectively, with 18 bases between them.

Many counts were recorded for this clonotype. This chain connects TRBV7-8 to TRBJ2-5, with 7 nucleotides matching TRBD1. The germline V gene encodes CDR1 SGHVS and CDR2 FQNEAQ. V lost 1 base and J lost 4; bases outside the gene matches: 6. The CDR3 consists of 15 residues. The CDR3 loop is CASSLEGTEGETQYF. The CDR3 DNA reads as TGTGCCAGCAGCTTAGAGGGGACAGAGGGAGAGACCCAGTACTTC. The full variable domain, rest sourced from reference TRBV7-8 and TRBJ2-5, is GAGVSQSPRYKVAKRGQDVALRCDPISGHVSLFWYQQALGQGPEFLTYFQNEAQLDKSGLPSDRFFAERPEGSVSTLKIQRTQQEDSAVYLCASSLEGTEGETQYFGPGTRLLVL.

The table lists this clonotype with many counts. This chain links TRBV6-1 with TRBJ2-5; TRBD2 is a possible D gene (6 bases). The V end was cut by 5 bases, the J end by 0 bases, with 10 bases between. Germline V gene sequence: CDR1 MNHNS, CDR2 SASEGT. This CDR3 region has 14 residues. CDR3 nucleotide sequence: TGTGCCAGCAGTCGACTAGTGTACCAAGAGACCCAGTACTTC. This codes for CASSRLVYQETQYF.

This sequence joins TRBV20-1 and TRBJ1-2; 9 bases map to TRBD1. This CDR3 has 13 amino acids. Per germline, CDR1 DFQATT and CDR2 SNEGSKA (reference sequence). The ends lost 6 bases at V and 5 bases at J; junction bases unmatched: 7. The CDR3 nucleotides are TGCAGTGCGCGTCCCGGGACAGGGTATGGCTACACCTTC. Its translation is CSARPGTGYGYTF.